These 26 T cell receptor beta chains were sequenced from one sample in a study of control samples from healthy donors and cancer patients. Profiling relied on immunoSEQ multiplex PCR, and the TCRdb table lists in-frame clones only, not all of them. The sample carries 85,000 to 95,000 clones, roughly four fifths recorded once. The sample was blood. The receptors here all came from a woman aged 60-75 years in good health.

CDR3 region: CASSRTGSGTDTQYF. CDR3 sequence (DNA): TGTGCCAGCTCACGGACAGGGAGCGGCACAGATACGCAGTATTTT. The chain joins TRBV18 to TRBJ2-3, with 8 positions matching TRBD1. CDR3 length equals 15 residues. J lost 1 base, V lost 4 bases, and 4 bases had no gene match. Germline V CDR1 and CDR2: KGHSH, LQKENI.

The rearrangement uses TRBV29-1 and TRBJ1-1; TRBD1 is a possible D gene (5 bases). The CDR3 covers 13 residues. The V gene's germline CDR1 is SQVTM and CDR2 ANQGSEA. V was trimmed by 4 bases and J by 3 bases, leaving 12 bases between them. The chain's CDR3 is CSVVNQGDTEAFF. The CDR3 coding sequence is TGCAGCGTTGTAAACCAGGGAGACACTGAAGCTTTCTTT.

The rearrangement links TRBV29-1 to TRBJ1-3; TRBD1 matches 9 bases. Germline CDR1 reads SQVTM; CDR2 reads ANQGSEA. The J segment lost 2 bases and the V segment lost 5 bases, leaving 7 bases of the junction unmatched. The CDR3 runs 15 residues. For the CDR3, the DNA is TGCAGCGTTAGTGACAGGGGGGAAGCTGGAAACACCATATATTTT. The encoded protein is CSVSDRGEAGNTIYF.

This rearrangement joins TRBV28 to TRBJ1-2, with D tentatively TRBD1 (5 bases). Trimming removed 4 bases at V and 1 base at J, with 7 bases between. CDR3 size: 13 residues. Per the germline V gene, CDR1 is MDHEN and CDR2 is SYDVKM. CDR3 sequence: CASSSTDNYGYTF. For the CDR3, the DNA is TGTGCCAGCAGTTCGACAGATAACTATGGCTACACCTTC.

CDR3 sequence: CASSAELTQPQHF. CDR3 DNA: TGTGCCAGCAGTGCAGAATTGACCCAGCCCCAGCATTTT. The chain carries TRBV2 and TRBJ1-5; D gene uncertain. From germline, CDR1 is SNHLY and CDR2 FYNNEI. Between the trimmed V and J ends, which lost 4 bases and 7 bases, there was a span of 11 bases. There are 13 residues in the CDR3.

The chain links TRBV6-1 to TRBJ1-1, with D unclear. The V and J ends lost 3 bases and 9 bases respectively, with 14 bases between them. Germline CDR1 reads MNHNS; CDR2 reads SASEGT. This CDR3 is built from 13 residues. The CDR3, as DNA: TGTGCCAGCAGTGACGGACGGGGAGGGAAAGCTTTCTTT. Amino acids: CASSDGRGGKAFF.

The rearrangement uses TRBV7-9 and TRBJ2-7, with no clear D. Trimming removed 1 base at V and 0 bases at J, with 7 bases between. This CDR3 has 14 residues. Germline V gives CDR1 SEHNR, CDR2 FQNEAQ (reference sequence). CDR3 DNA sequence: TGTGCCAGCAGCTTAGTTGGTGACTCCTACGAGCAGTACTTC. Protein product: CASSLVGDSYEQYF.

The chain couples TRBV5-1 to TRBJ2-2; TRBD2 aligns across 7 bases. Losses at the gene ends were 5 bases for V and 5 bases for J; bases not matched to a gene: 15. Germline V gives CDR1 SGHRS, CDR2 YFSETQ. This CDR3 spans 17 amino acids. As DNA, the CDR3 is TGCGCCAGCAGACCCACTCCAGGCGGGAGTGGGACCGGGGAGCTGTTTTTT. Translation gives CASRPTPGGSGTGELFF.

The genes are TRBV6-5 and TRBJ1-1; possibly TRBD1 for D (6 bases). CDR1 and CDR2 from the germline V gene are MNHEY and SVGAGI. The V gene lost 9 bases and the J gene lost 0 bases, with 8 bases spanning the gap. The CDR3 is made up of 12 amino acids. This CDR3 is CASWTVNTEAFF. In DNA, the CDR3 is TGTGCCAGTTGGACAGTGAACACTGAAGCTTTCTTT.

The V call is TRBV7-2, the J call TRBJ1-1; the D gene is possibly TRBD1 (5 bases). The CDR3 extends over 13 amino acids. V was cut by 3 bases and J by 5 bases, with 10 bases left in between. From germline, CDR1 is SGHTA and CDR2 FQGNSA. The CDR3 is CASSFSGLTEAFF. Here the CDR3 DNA reads TGTGCCAGCAGCTTTTCAGGGCTTACTGAAGCTTTCTTT.

The V call is TRBV28, the J call TRBJ2-7; 7 bases map to TRBD2. V shed 3 bases and J 5 bases; nucleotides not matched to a gene: 7. Germline lookup yields CDR1 MDHEN and CDR2 SYDVKM. The CDR3 is 14 amino acids. The CDR3 sequence: CASSFFGRLNEQYF. The CDR3 region has the DNA TGTGCCAGCAGTTTTTTCGGGAGGCTCAACGAGCAGTACTTC.

Here the CDR3 DNA reads TGTGCCAGCAGTTCCTCCGGGACAGGCGGCGGCTACACCTTC. It is translated as CASSSSGTGGGYTF. V is TRBV6-5 and J is TRBJ1-2; 8 bases line up with TRBD1. This CDR3 comprises 14 residues. The ends lost 4 bases at V and 8 bases at J; junction bases unmatched: 9. Germline V gene data show CDR1 as MNHEY and CDR2 as SVGAGI.

This clone came up once. This rearrangement joins TRBV27 to TRBJ1-1, with D uncertain. Germline CDR1 MNHEY, CDR2 SMNVEV (reference sequence). This CDR3 is 16 amino acids long. Trimming took off 6 bases at V and 2 bases at J, with 19 bases between the two ends. The CDR3 sequence: CASRKFRQALNTEAFF. CDR3 nucleotide sequence: TGTGCCAGCAGGAAGTTCAGGCAGGCACTTAACACTGAAGCTTTCTTT.

The chain recombines TRBV10-2 with TRBJ1-5; 9 nucleotides agree with TRBD1. The CDR3 has 14 residues. V lost 4 bases and J lost 5; bases outside the gene matches: 3. Germline assignment: CDR1 WSHSY and CDR2 SAAADI. CDR3 bases: TGCGCCAGCAGTGGTACAGGGGGCTATCAGCCCCAGCATTTT. It translates to CASSGTGGYQPQHF.

V usage is TRBV28 and J usage is TRBJ1-2, with D unresolved. V lost 10 bases and J 8 bases, leaving 20 bases between the germline ends. The CDR3 runs to 13 residues. Germline loops: CDR1 MDHEN, CDR2 SYDVKM. In DNA, the CDR3 is TGTGCCATCACAGAGGGAGGACTTCAAGGCTACACCTTC. Its translation: CAITEGGLQGYTF.

In regard to this clone: A much bigger clone sits one base away, suggesting this may be a read error. The V gene is TRBV7-9, the J gene TRBJ1-1; D possibly corresponds to TRBD1 (5 bases). Germline CDR1 is SEHNR and CDR2 is FQNEAQ (reference sequence). V was cut by 5 bases and J by 7 bases, with 8 bases left in between. The CDR3 runs to 11 residues. Here the CDR3 reads CASSLGLEAFF. In DNA form, the CDR3 reads TGTGCCAGCAGCCTGGGACTTGAAGCTTTCTTT.

The V gene is TRBV28, the J gene TRBJ2-1; maybe TRBD1 (6 bases). Looked up from germline, CDR1 is MDHEN and CDR2 is SYDVKM. The V end lost 3 bases, the J end lost 4 bases, and 13 bases lay between the germline ends. CDR3 size: 15 residues. This CDR3 reads CASSFRTDYYNEQFF. The CDR3 nucleotides read TGTGCCAGCAGTTTCCGGACAGACTATTACAATGAGCAGTTCTTC.

CDR3 nucleotides: TGTGCCAGCAGTCCGGGGACGGCCTCCTACAATGAGCAGTTCTTC. Protein product: CASSPGTASYNEQFF. This chain connects TRBV28 to TRBJ2-1; D could derive from TRBD1 or TRBD2 (5 bases each). Germline CDR1 and CDR2: MDHEN and SYDVKM. The CDR3 covers 15 residues. V dropped 5 bases and J dropped 0 bases, with 11 bases sitting between them.

V is TRBV3-1 (or the pseudogene TRBV3-2) and J is TRBJ2-7, with D possibly matching TRBD1 (5 bases). Per germline, CDR1 LGHDT and CDR2 YNNKEL (reference sequence). V shed 1 base and J shed 1 base, with 20 bases lying between them. The CDR3 contains 18 residues. The CDR3 nucleotides read TGTGCCAGCAGCCAAGGCGCCAGCAGGGCATCCAATTCCTACGAGCAGTACTTC. This sequence encodes CASSQGASRASNSYEQYF.

The chain carries TRBV6-5 and TRBJ1-5; no reliable D call. Germline assignment: CDR1 MNHEY and CDR2 SVGAGI. The length of the CDR3 is 14 residues. Trimming shortened V by 2 bases and J by 0 bases, and 5 bases separated the two germline ends. This CDR3 is CASSYGSSNQPQHF. CDR3 bases: TGTGCCAGCAGTTACGGGAGTAGCAATCAGCCCCAGCATTTT.

The V gene is TRBV23-1, the J gene TRBJ1-4; possible D gene TRBD1, 5 bases. TRBV23-1 is classed as an ORF, of uncertain function. V lost 4 bases to trimming and J lost 6 bases, with 18 bases between them. This CDR3 is built from 16 residues. CDR3 bases: TGCGCCAGCAGTCCAGGTGACCTTCGGGACTATGAAAAACTGTTTTTT. Translation: CASSPGDLRDYEKLFF.

The chain combines TRBV2 with TRBJ1-1; the D gene is possibly TRBD1 (5 bases). The V end was cut by 1 base, the J end by 1 base, with 10 bases between. This CDR3 contains 15 residues. Germline V CDR1 and CDR2: SNHLY, FYNNEI. In DNA, the CDR3 is TGTGCCAGCAGTGAAGACGCAGGGAGGAACACTGAAGCTTTCTTT. Translated, it gives CASSEDAGRNTEAFF.

This sequence joins TRBV19 and TRBJ1-1; D call uncertain. The V end lost 8 bases, the J end lost 1 base, and 14 bases lay between the germline ends. Germline V lookup: CDR1 LNHDA, CDR2 SQIVND (reference sequence). CDR3 length: 14 residues. DNA for the CDR3: TGTGCCAGTGCAAATTTGGGAAAGAACACTGAAGCTTTCTTT. Translated: CASANLGKNTEAFF. Based on the CDR3 plus reference TRBV19 and TRBJ1-1, the full variable domain is DGGITQSPKYLFRKEGQNVTLSCEQNLNHDAMYWYRQDPGQGLRLIYYSQIVNDFQKGDIAEGYSVSREKKESFPLTVTSAQKNPTAFYLCASANLGKNTEAFFGQGTRLTVV.

J is TRBJ2-2 and V is TRBV18; D unclear. Trimming took 5 bases from V and 1 from J, leaving 17 bases between them. Germline CDR1 KGHSH, CDR2 LQKENI. CDR3 length equals 17 residues. CDR3 coding DNA: TGTGCCAGCTCAAACTCTGTTCCGGAGCGGAACACCGGGGAGCTGTTTTTT. It codes for CASSNSVPERNTGELFF.

The chain links TRBV27 to TRBJ1-1; possibly TRBD1 for D (6 bases). The CDR3 contains 15 residues. Germline V gives CDR1 MNHEY, CDR2 SMNVEV (reference sequence). Trimming pared 4 bases from V and 4 bases from J, leaving 16 bases between. The CDR3 nucleotides are TGTGCCAGCAGTTGGGGGGCAGGGGTAGGCACTGAAGCTTTCTTT. It translates to CASSWGAGVGTEAFF.

The J gene is TRBJ2-3, the V gene TRBV7-9, with 7 bases matching TRBD1. The CDR3 spans 16 residues. J was trimmed by 4 bases and V by 0 bases; bases with no gene match: 7. Germline V gene lookup returns CDR1 SEHNR and CDR2 FQNEAQ (reference sequence). Written as DNA, the CDR3 is TGTGCCAGCAGCTTAGCGCGAGACAGGGTGTCAGATACGCAGTATTTT. Its protein product is CASSLARDRVSDTQYF.